The next 10 T cell receptor beta chains were all read from a single sample in a study of regulatory T cells in long-lasting Graves disease. Relying on iRepertoire HTBI primers and Arm-PCR of CDR3 regions, the team built TCR beta libraries. TCRdb re-called the multiplex PCR reads with MiXCR, one entry per CDR3 protein. The sample lists some 370,000 distinct CDR3 sequences, about 12% occurring once. Time point reported: newly diagnosed GD, antithyroid drugs for less than 3 months. PBMC-derived RNA was used for the TCR library. These data also featured in a second study, about T cells in Graves' hyperthyroidism and ophthalmopathy.

The input for sequencing was peripheral blood mononuclear cells (PBMCs), taken at new diagnosis, from a patient treated with antithyroid drugs. The source of these receptors is a woman between 18 and 29 years old with Graves disease.

This clonotype appeared many times. The V and J genes are TRBV20-1 and TRBJ2-2, with 9 bases matching TRBD1. The CDR3 is 13 amino acids. Trimming removed 8 bases from V and 2 bases from J; junction bases left unmatched: 3. In germline, CDR1 is DFQATT, CDR2 SNEGSKA (reference sequence). CDR3 protein: CSLDRGNTGELFF. Written as DNA, the CDR3 is TGCAGTTTGGACAGGGGCAACACCGGGGAGCTGTTTTTT.

This clonotype was seen at least ten times. The chain is built from TRBV29-1 and TRBJ2-1; D is unclear. CDR1 SQVTM and CDR2 ANQGSEA come from the germline V gene. CDR3 length: 12 residues. V was clipped by 3 bases and J by 7 bases, with 10 bases between them. DNA of the CDR3: TGCAGCGTTGAGATGTTTCCGAATGAGCAGTTCTTC. It is translated as CSVEMFPNEQFF.

This clonotype was seen many times. V and J are TRBV2 and TRBJ2-7; no firm D call. V lost 7 bases and J 4 bases, leaving 5 bases between the germline ends. CDR3 length: 10 residues. The germline V gene has CDR1 SNHLY and CDR2 FYNNEI. The CDR3 protein is CASIGYEQYV. As DNA, the CDR3 is TGTGCCAGCATCGGTTACGAGCAGTACGTC.

The table lists this clonotype with many counts. This may come from a read error, since a much larger clone is one base off. CDR3 sequence reads: CASSLGQASYEQYF. The CDR3 DNA sequence: TGTGCCAGCAGCTTAGGACAGGCTTCCTACGAGCAGTACTTC. The genes are TRBV11-1 and TRBJ2-7, with D perhaps matching TRBD1 (6 bases). V was clipped by 1 base and J by 1 base, with 8 bases between them. The CDR3 sequence is 14 residues long. The V gene's germline CDR1 is SGHAT and CDR2 FQDESV (reference sequence).

The table lists this clonotype with many counts. This rearrangement joins TRBV9 to TRBJ2-3; TRBD2 aligns across 8 bases. J lost 4 bases, V lost 4 bases, and 8 bases had no gene match. CDR3 size: 15 residues. The germline gives CDR1 SGDLS, CDR2 YYNGEE. The CDR3 coding sequence is TGTGCCAGCAGCCCCTCGGGAGGGCCGTCAGATACGCAGTATTTT. Translation gives CASSPSGGPSDTQYF. Drawing the rest from reference TRBV9 and TRBJ2-3, the complete variable domain is DSGVTQTPKHLITATGQRVTLRCSPRSGDLSVYWYQQSLDQGLQFLIQYYNGEERAKGNILERFSAQQFPDLHSELNLSSLELGDSALYFCASSPSGGPSDTQYFGPGTRLTVL.

The V call is TRBV5-4, the J call TRBJ2-5, with TRBD2 identical over 9 bases. After removal of 3 bases from V and 5 bases from J, the junction contained 11 bases not matched to a gene. CDR1 is SGHNT and CDR2 is YYREEE in the germline V gene (reference sequence). CDR3 length: 16 amino acids. The CDR3 bases are TGTGCCAGCAGCTCACGGCTAGCGGGGAATGCGGAGACCCAGTACTTC. Translating gives CASSSRLAGNAETQYF.

A few counts support this clonotype. The chain uses TRBV9 and TRBJ2-7; D is unresolved. V was trimmed by 0 bases and J by 3 bases, leaving 7 bases between them. From germline, CDR1 is SGDLS and CDR2 YYNGEE. This CDR3 has 13 amino acids. The CDR3 loop is CASSVAPDYEQYF. Written as DNA, the CDR3 is TGTGCCAGCAGCGTAGCCCCCGACTACGAGCAGTACTTC.

This clonotype was picked up a small number of times. The chain employs TRBV9 and TRBJ2-3, with 7 bases lining up with TRBD2. This CDR3 has 15 amino acids. Germline CDR1 and CDR2: SGDLS and YYNGEE. Trimming at V came to 0 bases and at J to 5 bases, leaving 6 bases not matched to a gene. The CDR3 spells CASSVGGSGGDTQYF. The CDR3 DNA follows: TGTGCCAGCAGCGTAGGAGGCTCGGGGGGAGATACGCAGTATTTT.

This clonotype was recorded at least ten times. The DNA for the CDR3 is TGCAGTGCAGTTACCGACTACGAGCAGTACTTC. This sequence encodes CSAVTDYEQYF. This rearrangement joins TRBV20-1 to TRBJ2-7; D unclear. Germline V gives CDR1 DFQATT, CDR2 SNEGSKA (reference sequence). The CDR3 covers 11 residues. The V and J ends lost 6 bases and 3 bases respectively, with 9 bases between them.

Ten or more counts support this clonotype. The V gene is TRBV12-3 or TRBV12-4, the J gene TRBJ2-1, with TRBD1 identical over 7 bases. Trimming at V came to 6 bases and at J to 1 base, leaving 15 bases not matched to a gene. CDR3 length: 18 amino acids. The CDR3 sequence is CASRTQQGQGWSYNEQFF. In DNA, the CDR3 is TGTGCCAGCAGAACACAACAGGGGCAAGGTTGGTCCTACAATGAGCAGTTCTTC.